The 11 T cell receptor beta chains listed next were all sequenced from one sample in a study of blood T cell repertoires in COVID-19. The assay was immunoSEQ multiplex PCR, and TCRdb's table has in-frame clones only and misses some. The sample yields about 140,000 clones, roughly 80% seen once. Sequencing used peripheral blood. These receptor sequences come from a woman between 50 and 59 years old with active or convalescent COVID-19.

This clone was counted a few times. This CDR3 is CASSDQAGYGNEKLFF. As DNA, the CDR3 is TGTGCCAGCAGCGATCAGGCAGGGTACGGGAATGAAAAACTGTTTTTT. The chain joins TRBV2 to TRBJ1-4; D might be TRBD1 (5 bases). V lost 6 bases to trimming and J lost 5 bases, with 19 bases between them. In germline, CDR1 is SNHLY, CDR2 FYNNEI. This CDR3 region has 16 residues.

V is TRBV5-5 and J is TRBJ1-2; 7 bases are a match to TRBD1. This CDR3 has 15 amino acids. Germline V CDR1 and CDR2: SGHKS, YYEKEE (reference sequence). Trimming took 0 bases from V and 1 from J; bases not matched to a gene: 3. The CDR3, as DNA: TGTGCCAGCAGCTTGGACTCAGGGGGTAACTATGGCTACACCTTC. It specifies CASSLDSGGNYGYTF.

This clone was counted only a few times. This rearrangement joins TRBV27 to TRBJ2-1; TRBD2 agrees at 11 bases. Trimming took 1 base from V and 7 from J; bases not matched to a gene: 6. Germline CDR1 MNHEY, CDR2 SMNVEV (reference sequence). This CDR3 contains 16 residues. In nucleotides, the CDR3 is TGTGCCAGCAGTTTATTTAGCGGGAGGGCGGGTAATGAGCAGTTCTTC. Its protein is CASSLFSGRAGNEQFF.

The rearrangement joins TRBV30 to TRBJ2-1, with TRBD2 identical over 8 bases. CDR3 length: 16 amino acids. Per the germline V gene, CDR1 is GTSNPN and CDR2 is SVGIG (reference sequence). The trim removed 2 bases at V and 3 bases at J, leaving 9 bases unmatched. The CDR3 nucleotides are TGTGCCTGGAGTCCACCCACGGGGGGGCTCTACAATGAGCAGTTCTTC. Its protein is CAWSPPTGGLYNEQFF.

Only a few counts were recorded for this clone. The chain has TRBV9 and TRBJ2-3; 7 bases are a match to TRBD2. CDR3 length: 13 amino acids. Trimming removed 0 bases from V and 6 bases from J; junction bases left unmatched: 1. The germline CDR1 and CDR2 sequences are SGDLS and YYNGEE. This chain's CDR3 is CASSVDGGDTQYF. CDR3 bases: TGTGCCAGCAGCGTAGACGGGGGGGATACGCAGTATTTT. The complete variable domain, with remaining parts taken from reference TRBV9 and TRBJ2-3, reads DSGVTQTPKHLITATGQRVTLRCSPRSGDLSVYWYQQSLDQGLQFLIQYYNGEERAKGNILERFSAQQFPDLHSELNLSSLELGDSALYFCASSVDGGDTQYFGPGTRLTVL.

The CDR3 sequence is CASSSRGQRSPNEKLFF. DNA of the CDR3: TGCGCCAGCAGCTCCAGGGGACAGAGGAGTCCTAATGAAAAACTGTTTTTT. The V gene is TRBV5-1, the J gene TRBJ1-4, with 7 bases identical to TRBD1. Germline lookup yields CDR1 SGHRS and CDR2 YFSETQ. V lost 3 bases and J lost 3; bases outside the gene matches: 11. CDR3 length: 17 residues.

The J gene is TRBJ1-2, the V gene TRBV6-5; no firm D call. This CDR3 has 13 amino acids. V lost 6 bases, J lost 3 bases, and 11 bases lay in between. From germline, CDR1 is MNHEY and CDR2 SVGAGI. For the CDR3, the DNA is TGTGCCAGCAGCCCAGGCGGGTACTATGGCTACACCTTC. Translating gives CASSPGGYYGYTF.

The chain joins TRBV18 to TRBJ2-3; the match to TRBD2 covers 7 bases. Per germline, CDR1 KGHSH and CDR2 LQKENI. J was trimmed by 2 bases and V by 2 bases; bases with no gene match: 4. The CDR3 is 15 amino acids. CDR3 amino acids: CASSPWEGNTDTQYF. The CDR3 region has the DNA TGTGCCAGCTCACCATGGGAGGGGAACACAGATACGCAGTATTTT.

The chain recombines TRBV5-1 with TRBJ2-7; 10 bases are a match to TRBD1. The length of the CDR3 is 15 residues. Germline lookup yields CDR1 SGHRS and CDR2 YFSETQ. After removal of 4 bases from V and 0 bases from J, the junction contained 4 bases not matched to a gene. The CDR3 protein is CASSLGQGVSYEQYF. CDR3 sequence (DNA): TGCGCCAGCAGCCTAGGACAGGGGGTCTCCTACGAGCAGTACTTC. The variable domain in full, completed from reference TRBV5-1 and TRBJ2-7, reads KAGVTQTPRYLIKTRGQQVTLSCSPISGHRSVSWYQQTPGQGLQFLFEYFSETQRNKGNFPGRFSGRQFSNSRSEMNVSTLELGDSALYLCASSLGQGVSYEQYFGPGTRLTVT.

This rearrangement joins TRBV7-2 to TRBJ1-5; 9 nucleotides line up with TRBD1. The CDR3 length is 15 residues. CDR1 is SGHTA, CDR2 FQGNSA, per germline. The V segment lost 0 bases and the J segment 6 bases; nucleotides outside the gene matches: 3. The CDR3 reads CASSLAATGGQPQHF. DNA of the CDR3: TGTGCCAGCAGCTTAGCGGCGACAGGGGGTCAGCCCCAGCATTTT.

Points on this clone: Its ends do not fully match the called genes, so a read error is possible. This chain uses TRBV4-3 with TRBJ1-2; perhaps TRBD1 as D (5 bases). The CDR3 is 15 amino acids. Germline values: CDR1 LGHNA, CDR2 YSLEER. The CDR3 nucleotides are TGCGCCAGCAGCCAAGATGATGACAGAAGAAATGGGTACACCTTC. Protein product: CASSQDDDRRNGYTF.